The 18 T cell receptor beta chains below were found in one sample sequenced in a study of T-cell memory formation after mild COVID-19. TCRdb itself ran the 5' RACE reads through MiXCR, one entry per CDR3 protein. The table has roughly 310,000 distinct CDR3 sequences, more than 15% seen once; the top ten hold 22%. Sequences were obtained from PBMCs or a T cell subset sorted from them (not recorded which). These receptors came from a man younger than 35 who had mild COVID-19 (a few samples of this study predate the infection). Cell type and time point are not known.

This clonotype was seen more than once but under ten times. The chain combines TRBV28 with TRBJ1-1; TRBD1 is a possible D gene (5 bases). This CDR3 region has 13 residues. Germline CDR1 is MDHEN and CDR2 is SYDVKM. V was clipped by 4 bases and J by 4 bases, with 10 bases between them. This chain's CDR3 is CASSYAGATEAFF. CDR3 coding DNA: TGTGCCAGCAGTTATGCCGGGGCCACTGAAGCTTTCTTT.

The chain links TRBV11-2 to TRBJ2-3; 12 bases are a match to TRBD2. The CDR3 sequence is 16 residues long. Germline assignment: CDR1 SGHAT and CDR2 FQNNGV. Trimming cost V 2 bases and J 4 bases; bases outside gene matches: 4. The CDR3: CASSLSLAGGPDTQYF. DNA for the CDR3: TGTGCCAGCAGCTTAAGCCTAGCGGGGGGGCCAGATACGCAGTATTTT.

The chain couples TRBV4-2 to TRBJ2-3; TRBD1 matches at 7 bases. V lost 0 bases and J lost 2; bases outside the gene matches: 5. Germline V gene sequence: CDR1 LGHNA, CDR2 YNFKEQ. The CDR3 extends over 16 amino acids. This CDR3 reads CASSQEQGLPTDTQYF. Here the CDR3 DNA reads TGTGCCAGCAGCCAAGAACAGGGGTTACCCACAGATACGCAGTATTTT.

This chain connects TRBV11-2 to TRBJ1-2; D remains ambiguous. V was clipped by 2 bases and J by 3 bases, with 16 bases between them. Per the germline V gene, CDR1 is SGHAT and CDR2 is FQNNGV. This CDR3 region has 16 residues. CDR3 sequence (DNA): TGTGCCAGCAGCTTAACGGCAAACTGGGGAGACTATGGCTACACCTTC. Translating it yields CASSLTANWGDYGYTF.

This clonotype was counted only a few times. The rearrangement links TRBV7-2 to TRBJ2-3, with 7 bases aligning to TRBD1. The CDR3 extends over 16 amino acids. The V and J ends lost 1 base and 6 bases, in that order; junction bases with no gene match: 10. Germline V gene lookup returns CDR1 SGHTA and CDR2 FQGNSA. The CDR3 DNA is TGTGCCAGCAGCTTAGGTGGCAGGGGGTTCCGGGATACGCAGTATTTT. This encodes CASSLGGRGFRDTQYF.

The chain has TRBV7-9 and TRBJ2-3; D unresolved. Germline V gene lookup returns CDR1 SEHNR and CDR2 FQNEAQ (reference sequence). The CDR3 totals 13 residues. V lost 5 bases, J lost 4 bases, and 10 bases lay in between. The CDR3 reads CASSPTGPDTQYF. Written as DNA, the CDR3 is TGTGCCAGCAGCCCCACGGGCCCAGATACGCAGTATTTT. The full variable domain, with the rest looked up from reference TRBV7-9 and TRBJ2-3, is DTGVSQNPRHKITKRGQNVTFRCDPISEHNRLYWYRQTLGQGPEFLTYFQNEAQLEKSRLLSDRFSAERPKGSFSTLEIQRTEQGDSAMYLCASSPTGPDTQYFGPGTRLTVL.

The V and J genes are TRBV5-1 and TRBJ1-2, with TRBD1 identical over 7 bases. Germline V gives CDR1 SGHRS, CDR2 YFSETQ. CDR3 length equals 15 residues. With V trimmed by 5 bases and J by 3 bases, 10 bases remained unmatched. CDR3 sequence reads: CASRKLYGQDYGYTF. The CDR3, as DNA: TGCGCCAGCAGGAAACTCTACGGACAGGACTATGGCTACACCTTC.

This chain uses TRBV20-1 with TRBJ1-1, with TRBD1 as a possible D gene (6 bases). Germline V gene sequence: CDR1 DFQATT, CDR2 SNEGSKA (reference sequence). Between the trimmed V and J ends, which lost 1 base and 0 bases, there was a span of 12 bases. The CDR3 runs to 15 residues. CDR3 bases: TGCAGTGCTAGAGGCCCAGGGGCCATGAACACTGAAGCTTTCTTT. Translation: CSARGPGAMNTEAFF.

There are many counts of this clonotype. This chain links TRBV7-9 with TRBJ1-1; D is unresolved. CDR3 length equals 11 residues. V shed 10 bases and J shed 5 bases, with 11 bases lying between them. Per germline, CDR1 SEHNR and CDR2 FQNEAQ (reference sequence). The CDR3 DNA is TGTGCCAAGCGGGTACGGACTGAAGCTTTCTTT. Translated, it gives CAKRVRTEAFF. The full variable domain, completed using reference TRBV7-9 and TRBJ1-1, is DTGVSQNPRHKITKRGQNVTFRCDPISEHNRLYWYRQTLGQGPEFLTYFQNEAQLEKSRLLSDRFSAERPKGSFSTLEIQRTEQGDSAMYLCAKRVRTEAFFGQGTRLTVV.

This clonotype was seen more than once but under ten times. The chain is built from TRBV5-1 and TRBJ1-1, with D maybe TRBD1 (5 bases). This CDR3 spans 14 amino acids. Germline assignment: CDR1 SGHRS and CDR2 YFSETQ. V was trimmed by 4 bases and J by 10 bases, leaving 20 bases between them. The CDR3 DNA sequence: TGCGCCAGCAGCGCGGGACGACGCTTAGATTCAGCTTTCTTT. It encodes CASSAGRRLDSAFF.

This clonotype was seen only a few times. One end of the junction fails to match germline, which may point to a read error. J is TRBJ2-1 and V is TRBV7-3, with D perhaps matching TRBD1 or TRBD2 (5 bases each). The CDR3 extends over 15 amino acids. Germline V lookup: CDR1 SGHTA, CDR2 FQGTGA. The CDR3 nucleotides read TGTGCCAGCAGCGTAACGGGACCCGGCACCAATGAGCAGTTCTTC. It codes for CASSVTGPGTNEQFF.

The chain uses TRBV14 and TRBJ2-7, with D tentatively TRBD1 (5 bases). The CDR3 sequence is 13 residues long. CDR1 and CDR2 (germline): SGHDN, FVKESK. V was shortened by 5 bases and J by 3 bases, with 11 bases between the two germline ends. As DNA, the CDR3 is TGTGCCAGCAGCGACACAGGTTTCTACGAGCAGTACGTC. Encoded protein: CASSDTGFYEQYV.

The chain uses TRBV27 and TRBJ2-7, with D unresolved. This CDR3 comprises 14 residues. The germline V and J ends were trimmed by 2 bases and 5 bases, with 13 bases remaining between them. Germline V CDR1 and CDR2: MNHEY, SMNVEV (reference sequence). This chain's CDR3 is CASSLGQLGNEQYF. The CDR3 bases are TGTGCCAGCAGTTTAGGGCAGCTGGGCAACGAGCAGTACTTC.

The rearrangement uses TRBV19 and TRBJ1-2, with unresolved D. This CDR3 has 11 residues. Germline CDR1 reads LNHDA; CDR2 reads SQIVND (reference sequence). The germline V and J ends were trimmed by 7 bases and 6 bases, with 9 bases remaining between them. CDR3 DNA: TGTGCCAGTAATCGGCGTGATGGCTACACCTTC. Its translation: CASNRRDGYTF. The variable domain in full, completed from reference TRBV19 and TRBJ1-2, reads DGGITQSPKYLFRKEGQNVTLSCEQNLNHDAMYWYRQDPGQGLRLIYYSQIVNDFQKGDIAEGYSVSREKKESFPLTVTSAQKNPTAFYLCASNRRDGYTFGSGTRLTVV.

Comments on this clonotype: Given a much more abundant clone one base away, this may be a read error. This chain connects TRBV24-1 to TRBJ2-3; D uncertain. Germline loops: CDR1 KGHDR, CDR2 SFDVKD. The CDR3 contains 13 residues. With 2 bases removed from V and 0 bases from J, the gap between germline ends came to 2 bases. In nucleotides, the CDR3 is TGTGCCACCAGTGATTCTAGCACAGATACGCAGTATTTT. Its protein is CATSDSSTDTQYF.

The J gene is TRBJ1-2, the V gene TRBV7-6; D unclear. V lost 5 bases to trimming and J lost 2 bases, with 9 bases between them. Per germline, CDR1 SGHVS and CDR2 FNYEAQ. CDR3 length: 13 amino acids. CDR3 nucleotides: TGTGCCAGCAGCAAGGTGGAAAACTATGGCTACACCTTC. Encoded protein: CASSKVENYGYTF.

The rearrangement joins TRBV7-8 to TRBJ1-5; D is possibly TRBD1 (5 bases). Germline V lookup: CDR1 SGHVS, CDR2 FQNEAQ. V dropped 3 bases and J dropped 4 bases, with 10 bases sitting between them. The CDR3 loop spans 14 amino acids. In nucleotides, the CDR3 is TGTGCCAGCAGCTTTTTTGGGGGGAATCAGCCCCAGCATTTT. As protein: CASSFFGGNQPQHF.

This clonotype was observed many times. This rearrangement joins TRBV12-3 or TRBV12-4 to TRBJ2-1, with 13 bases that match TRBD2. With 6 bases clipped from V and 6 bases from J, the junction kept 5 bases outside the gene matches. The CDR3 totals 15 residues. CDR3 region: CASRSGTSGANEQFF. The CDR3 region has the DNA TGTGCCAGCAGGTCCGGGACTAGCGGGGCCAATGAGCAGTTCTTC.